What follows are 2 T cell receptor beta chains derived from one specimen sequenced in a study of blood T cell repertoires in COVID-19. Measured with immunoSEQ multiplex PCR; TCRdb has only the in-frame clones, and not every one. Of about 66,000 clones in the sample, roughly 84% are singletons; the top ten hold roughly 6.9%. The sample taken for sequencing was peripheral blood. The receptors here all came from a man in his fifties with active COVID-19.

The CDR3 is CASSLSDSRTDTQYF. DNA of the CDR3: TGTGCCAGCAGCTTGAGTGACAGTCGCACAGATACGCAGTATTTT. V usage is TRBV7-9 and J usage is TRBJ2-3; D is perhaps TRBD1 (5 bases). Germline V lookup: CDR1 SEHNR, CDR2 FQNEAQ (reference sequence). Trimming took 3 bases from V and 1 from J, leaving 11 bases between them. The CDR3 has 15 residues.

V usage is TRBV19 and J usage is TRBJ1-2, with 7 bases that match TRBD1. The V and J ends lost 6 bases and 3 bases, in that order; junction bases with no gene match: 4. CDR3 length: 13 amino acids. Germline CDR1 reads LNHDA; CDR2 reads SQIVND (reference sequence). CDR3 DNA sequence: TGTGCCAGTAGCCCAGACAGGGACTATGGCTACACCTTC. This encodes CASSPDRDYGYTF.